The subject of this entry is one T cell receptor (beta chain). Its target is not known. This record belongs to a study of beta chain features in type 1 diabetes. From germline, CDR1 is SGHRS and CDR2 YFSETQ. CDR3 length equals 16 residues. V was clipped by 2 bases and J by 4 bases, with 15 bases between them. Study-level results: When Type 1 diabetes patients were examined, their TCRB CDR3s proved moderately but significantly shorter in all four CD4+ subsets.

Post-sort purity exceeded 95% for all sorted populations. Sequenced material consisted of expressed TCRB transcripts (all of the isolated RNA was reverse transcribed). TCRdb's copy holds only in-frame clones and misses some; the assay was immunoSEQ multiplex PCR. The data show about 900,000 clones, roughly 15% seen once. The sample comprised naive CD4+ T cells from blood. The clonotype originates from a young woman in good health. V usage is TRBV5-1 and J usage is TRBJ2-2; D is perhaps TRBD1 or TRBD2 (5 bases each). CDR3 bases: TGCGCCAGCAGCTTCGTCGAGGGGCCCATCACCGGGGAGCTGTTTTTT. Amino acids: CASSFVEGPITGELFF.